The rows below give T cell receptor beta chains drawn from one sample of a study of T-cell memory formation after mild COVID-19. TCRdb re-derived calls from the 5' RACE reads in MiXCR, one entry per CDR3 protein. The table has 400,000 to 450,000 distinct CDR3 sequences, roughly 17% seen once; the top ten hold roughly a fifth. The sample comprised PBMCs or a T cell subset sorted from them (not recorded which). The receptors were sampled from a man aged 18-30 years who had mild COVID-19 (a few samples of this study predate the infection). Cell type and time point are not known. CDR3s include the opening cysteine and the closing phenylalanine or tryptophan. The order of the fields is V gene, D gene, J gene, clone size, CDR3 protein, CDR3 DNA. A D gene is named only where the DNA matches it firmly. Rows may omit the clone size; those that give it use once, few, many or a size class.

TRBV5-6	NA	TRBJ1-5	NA	CASSLHIRGSNQPQHF	TGTGCCAGCAGCCTCCACATCCGCGGTAGCAATCAGCCCCAGCATTTT
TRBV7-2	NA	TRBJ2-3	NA	CASSQRAGSTDTQYF	TGTGCCAGCAGCCAGAGAGCTGGGAGCACAGATACGCAGTATTTT
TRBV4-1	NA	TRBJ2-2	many	CASSQGTNTGELFF	TGCGCCAGCAGCCAAGGGACAAACACCGGGGAGCTGTTTTTT
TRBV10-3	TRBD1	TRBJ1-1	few	CAISGLGQGNTEAFF	TGTGCCATCAGTGGACTGGGACAGGGCAACACTGAAGCTTTCTTT
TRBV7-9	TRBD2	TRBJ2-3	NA	CASSPGLAAYTDTQYF	TGTGCCAGCAGCCCAGGACTAGCGGCGTACACAGATACGCAGTATTTT
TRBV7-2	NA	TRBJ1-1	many	CASSSPLTTKEAFF	TGTGCCAGCAGCTCGCCGCTGACCACAAAGGAAGCTTTCTTT
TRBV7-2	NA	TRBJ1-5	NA	CASSPSGRGNQPQHF	TGTGCCAGCAGCCCCTCGGGCAGGGGAAATCAGCCCCAGCATTTT
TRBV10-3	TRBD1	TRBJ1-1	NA	CAISRTGNTEAFF	TGTGCCATCTCGAGGACAGGCAACACTGAAGCTTTCTTT
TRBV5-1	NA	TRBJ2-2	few	CASSEPHTGELFF	TGCGCCAGCAGCGAACCACACACCGGGGAGCTGTTTTTT
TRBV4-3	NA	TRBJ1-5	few	CASSQAPGPNQPQHF	TGCGCCAGCAGCCAGGCACCGGGGCCCAATCAGCCCCAGCATTTT
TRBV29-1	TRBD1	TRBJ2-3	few	CSVEDLQQGTDTQYF	TGCAGCGTTGAAGATCTGCAACAGGGGACAGATACGCAGTATTTT
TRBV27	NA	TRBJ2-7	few	CASSFEALSSYEQYF	TGTGCCAGCAGTTTCGAGGCTCTCTCCTCCTACGAGCAGTACTTC
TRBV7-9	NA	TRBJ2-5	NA	CASTLGSQETQYF	TGTGCCAGCACTCTAGGATCCCAAGAGACCCAGTACTTC
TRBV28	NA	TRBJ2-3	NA	CASSAPFPYTDTQYF	TGTGCCAGCAGTGCCCCGTTTCCGTACACAGATACGCAGTATTTT
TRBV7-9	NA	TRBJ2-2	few	CASSRAGLRGSGELFF	TGTGCCAGCAGCCGTGCGGGGCTTCGGGGGTCCGGGGAGCTGTTTTTT
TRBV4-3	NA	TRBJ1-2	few	CASSQDRGGYGYTF	TGCGCCAGCAGCCAAGACCGGGGGGGCTATGGCTACACCTTC
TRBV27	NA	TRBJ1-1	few	CASSLGRRTEAFF	TGTGCCAGCAGTTTGGGAAGGAGGACTGAAGCTTTCTTT
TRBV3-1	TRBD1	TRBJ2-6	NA	CASSHDQGAGANVLTF	TGTGCCAGCAGCCATGACCAGGGGGCTGGGGCCAACGTCCTGACTTTC
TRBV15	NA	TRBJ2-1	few	CATSSFTGTGGDEQFF	TGTGCCACCAGCAGCTTTACCGGGACGGGGGGCGATGAGCAGTTCTTC
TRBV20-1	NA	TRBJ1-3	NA	CSARDPIRGSGNTIYF	TGCAGTGCTAGAGATCCGATCAGGGGCTCTGGAAACACCATATATTTT
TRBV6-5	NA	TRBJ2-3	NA	CASSYSRIIDTQYF	TGTGCCAGCAGTTACTCGCGGATTATTGATACGCAGTATTTT
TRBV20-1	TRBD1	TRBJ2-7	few	CSAKKDRGIEEQYF	TGCAGTGCTAAGAAGGACAGGGGAATAGAAGAGCAGTACTTC
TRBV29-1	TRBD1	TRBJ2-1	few	CSGNRGTYNEQFF	TGCAGCGGGAACAGGGGAACCTACAATGAGCAGTTCTTC
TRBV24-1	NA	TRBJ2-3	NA	CATSAGGLAEDTQYF	TGTGCCACCAGTGCCGGGGGGCTGGCAGAAGATACGCAGTATTTT
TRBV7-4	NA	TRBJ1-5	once	CASSLGGRGLRPQHF	TGTGCCAGCAGCTTAGGGGGCAGGGGACTAAGGCCCCAGCATTTT
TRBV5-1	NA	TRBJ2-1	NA	CASRYTGYNEQFF	TGCGCCAGCAGATATACAGGGTACAATGAGCAGTTCTTC
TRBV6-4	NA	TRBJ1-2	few	CASSPQARDAGYGYTF	TGTGCCAGCAGTCCCCAAGCCAGGGATGCCGGCTATGGCTACACCTTC
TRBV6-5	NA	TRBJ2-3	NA	CASRLNPTGTDTQYF	TGTGCCAGCAGACTAAACCCGACAGGTACAGATACGCAGTATTTT